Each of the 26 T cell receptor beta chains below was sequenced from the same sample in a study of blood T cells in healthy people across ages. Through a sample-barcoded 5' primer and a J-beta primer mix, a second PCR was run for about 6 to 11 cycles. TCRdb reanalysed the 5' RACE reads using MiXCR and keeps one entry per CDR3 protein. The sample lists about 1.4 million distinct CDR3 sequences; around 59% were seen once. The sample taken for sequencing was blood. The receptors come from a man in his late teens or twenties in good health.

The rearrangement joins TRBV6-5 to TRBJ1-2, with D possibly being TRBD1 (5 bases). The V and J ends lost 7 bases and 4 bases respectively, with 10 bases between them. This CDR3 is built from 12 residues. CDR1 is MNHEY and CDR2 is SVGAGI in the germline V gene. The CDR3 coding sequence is TGTGCCAGCAATCAAGACAGCTATGGCTACACCTTC. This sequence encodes CASNQDSYGYTF.

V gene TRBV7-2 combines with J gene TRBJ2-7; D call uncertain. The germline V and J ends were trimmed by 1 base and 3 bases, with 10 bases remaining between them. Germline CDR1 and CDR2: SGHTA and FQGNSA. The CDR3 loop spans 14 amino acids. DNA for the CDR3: TGTGCCAGCAGCTTAGAATTCCCCGACTACGAGCAGTACTTC. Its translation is CASSLEFPDYEQYF.

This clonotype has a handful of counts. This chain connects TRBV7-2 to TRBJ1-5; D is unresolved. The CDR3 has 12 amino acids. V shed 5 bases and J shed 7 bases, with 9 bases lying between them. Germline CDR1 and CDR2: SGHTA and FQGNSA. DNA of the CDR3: TGTGCCAGCAGCCAAGATGGGCAGCCCCAGCATTTT. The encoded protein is CASSQDGQPQHF. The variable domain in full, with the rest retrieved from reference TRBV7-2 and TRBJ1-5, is GAGVSQSPSNKVTEKGKDVELRCDPISGHTALYWYRQSLGQGLEFLIYFQGNSAPDKSGLPSDRFSAERTGGSVSTLTIQRTQQEDSAVYLCASSQDGQPQHFGDGTRLSIL.

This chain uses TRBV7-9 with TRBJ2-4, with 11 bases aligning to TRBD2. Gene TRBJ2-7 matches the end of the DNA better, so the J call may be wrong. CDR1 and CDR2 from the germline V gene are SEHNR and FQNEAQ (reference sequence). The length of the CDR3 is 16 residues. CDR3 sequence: CASSLASTSGSYEQYF. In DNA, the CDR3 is TGTGCCAGCAGCTTAGCGAGCACTAGCGGGAGCTACGAGCAGTACTTC.

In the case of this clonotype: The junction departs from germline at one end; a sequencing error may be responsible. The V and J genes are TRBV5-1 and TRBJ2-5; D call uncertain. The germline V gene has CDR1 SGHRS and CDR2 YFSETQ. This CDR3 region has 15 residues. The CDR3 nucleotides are TGCGCCAGCAACTTGGTTTCTCTCTCCCAAGAGACCCAGTACTTC. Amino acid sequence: CASNLVSLSQETQYF.

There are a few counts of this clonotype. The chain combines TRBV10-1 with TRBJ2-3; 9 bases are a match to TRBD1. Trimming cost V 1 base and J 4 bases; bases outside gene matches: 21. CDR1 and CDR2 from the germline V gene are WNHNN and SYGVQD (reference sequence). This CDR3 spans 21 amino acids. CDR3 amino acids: CASSEFVQIKDRGVFADTQYF. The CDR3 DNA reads TGCGCCAGCAGTGAGTTTGTTCAAATTAAGGACAGGGGAGTTTTCGCAGATACGCAGTATTTT.

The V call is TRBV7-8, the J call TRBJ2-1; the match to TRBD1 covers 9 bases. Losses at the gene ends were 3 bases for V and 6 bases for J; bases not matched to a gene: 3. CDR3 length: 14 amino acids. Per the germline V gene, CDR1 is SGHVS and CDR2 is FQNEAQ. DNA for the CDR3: TGTGCCAGCAGCTTTTACAGGGGGCTCAATGAGCAGTTCTTC. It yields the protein CASSFYRGLNEQFF.

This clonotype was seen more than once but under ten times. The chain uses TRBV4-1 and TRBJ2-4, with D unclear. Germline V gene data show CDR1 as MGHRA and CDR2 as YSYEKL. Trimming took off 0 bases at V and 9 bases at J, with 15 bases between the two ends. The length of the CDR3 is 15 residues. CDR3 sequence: CASSQENGAWVIQYF. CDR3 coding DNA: TGCGCCAGCAGCCAAGAAAATGGCGCGTGGGTCATTCAGTACTTC.

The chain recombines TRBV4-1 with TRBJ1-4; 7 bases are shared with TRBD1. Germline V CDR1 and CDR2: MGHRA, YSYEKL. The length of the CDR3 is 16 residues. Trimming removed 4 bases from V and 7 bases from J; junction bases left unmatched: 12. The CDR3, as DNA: TGCGCCAGCAGCCGGATAGGGACAGATATGGGTGAAAAACTGTTTTTT. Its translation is CASSRIGTDMGEKLFF.

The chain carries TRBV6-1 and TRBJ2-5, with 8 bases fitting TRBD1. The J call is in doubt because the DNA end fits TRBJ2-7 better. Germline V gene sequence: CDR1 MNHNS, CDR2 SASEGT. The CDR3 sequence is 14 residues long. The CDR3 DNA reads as TGTGCCACCTTAACGATGACAGGGGAGGACGAGCAGTACTTC. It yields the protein CATLTMTGEDEQYF.

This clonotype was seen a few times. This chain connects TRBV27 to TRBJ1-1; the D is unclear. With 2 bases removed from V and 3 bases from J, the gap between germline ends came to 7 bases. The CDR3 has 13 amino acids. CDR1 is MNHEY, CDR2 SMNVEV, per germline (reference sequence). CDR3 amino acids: CASSLTHYTEAFF. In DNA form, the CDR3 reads TGTGCCAGCAGTTTAACACACTACACTGAAGCTTTCTTT.

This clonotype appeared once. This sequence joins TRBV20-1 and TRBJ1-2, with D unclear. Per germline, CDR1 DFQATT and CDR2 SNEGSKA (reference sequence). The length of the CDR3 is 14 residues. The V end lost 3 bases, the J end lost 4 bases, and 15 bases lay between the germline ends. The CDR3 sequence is CSAREGQPSYGYTF. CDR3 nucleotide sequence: TGCAGTGCTAGGGAAGGTCAGCCATCCTATGGCTACACCTTC.

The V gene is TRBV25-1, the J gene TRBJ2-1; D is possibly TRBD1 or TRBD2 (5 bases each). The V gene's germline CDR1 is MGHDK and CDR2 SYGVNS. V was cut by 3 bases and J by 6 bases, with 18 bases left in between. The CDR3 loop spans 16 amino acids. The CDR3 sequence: CASSDKYGASTNEQFF. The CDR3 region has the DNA TGTGCCAGCAGTGATAAATACGGGGCCTCTACCAATGAGCAGTTCTTC.

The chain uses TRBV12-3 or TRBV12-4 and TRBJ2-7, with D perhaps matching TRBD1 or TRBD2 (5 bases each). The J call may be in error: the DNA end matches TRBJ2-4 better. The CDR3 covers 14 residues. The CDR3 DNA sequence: TGTGCCAGCACCTTCCTGGGGACCGAAAACATTCAGTACTTC. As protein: CASTFLGTENIQYF.

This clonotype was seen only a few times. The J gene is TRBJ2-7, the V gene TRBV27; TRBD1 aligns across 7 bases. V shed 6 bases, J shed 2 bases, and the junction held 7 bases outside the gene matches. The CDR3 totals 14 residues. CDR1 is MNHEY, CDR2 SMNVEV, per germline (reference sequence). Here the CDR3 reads CASSYGQVPYEQYF. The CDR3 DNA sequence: TGTGCCAGCAGCTACGGACAGGTACCCTACGAGCAGTACTTC.

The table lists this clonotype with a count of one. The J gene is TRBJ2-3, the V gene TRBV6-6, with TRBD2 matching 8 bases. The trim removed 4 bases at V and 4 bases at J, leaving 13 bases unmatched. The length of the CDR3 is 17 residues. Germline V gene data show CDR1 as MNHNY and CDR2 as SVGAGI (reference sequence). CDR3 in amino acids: CASSFLMSGSIPDTQYF. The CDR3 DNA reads TGTGCCAGCAGTTTCCTCATGAGCGGGAGTATCCCAGATACGCAGTATTTT.

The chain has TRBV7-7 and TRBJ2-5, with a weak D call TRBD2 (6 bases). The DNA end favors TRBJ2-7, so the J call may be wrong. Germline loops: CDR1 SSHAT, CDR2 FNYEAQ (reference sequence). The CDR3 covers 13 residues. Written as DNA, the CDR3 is TGTACTAGCAGCCTCTGGACGGGGTTCGAGCAGTACTTC. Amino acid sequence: CTSSLWTGFEQYF.

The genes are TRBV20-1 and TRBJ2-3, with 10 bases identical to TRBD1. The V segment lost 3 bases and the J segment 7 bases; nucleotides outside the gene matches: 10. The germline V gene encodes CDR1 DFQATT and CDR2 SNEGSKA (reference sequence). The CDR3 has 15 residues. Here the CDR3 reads CSASLTGQGLNTQYF. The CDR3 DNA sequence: TGCAGTGCTAGCTTGACGGGACAGGGGCTCAATACGCAGTATTTT.

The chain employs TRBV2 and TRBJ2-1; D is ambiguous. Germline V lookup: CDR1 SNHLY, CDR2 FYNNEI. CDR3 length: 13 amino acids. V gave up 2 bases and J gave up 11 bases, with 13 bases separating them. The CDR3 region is CASSESRLLQQFF. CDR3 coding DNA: TGTGCCAGCAGTGAATCTCGACTCCTACAGCAGTTCTTC.

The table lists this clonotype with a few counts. CDR3 sequence (DNA): TGTGCCAGCAGTTATGGGGCGGCAGATACGCAGTATTTT. Protein sequence: CASSYGAADTQYF. The V and J genes are TRBV12-3 or TRBV12-4 and TRBJ2-3; a weak D match, TRBD1 (5 bases). CDR3 length: 13 residues. V was cut by 4 bases and J by 4 bases, with 9 bases left in between.

The CDR3 here is CASSQVSQGGHTIYF. The CDR3 nucleotides are TGCGCCAGCAGCCAAGTCTCGCAGGGAGGACACACCATATATTTT. This chain links TRBV4-1 with TRBJ1-3; perhaps TRBD1 as D (5 bases). V lost 1 base, J lost 8 bases, and 15 bases lay in between. CDR3 length: 15 amino acids. Germline CDR1 is MGHRA and CDR2 is YSYEKL.

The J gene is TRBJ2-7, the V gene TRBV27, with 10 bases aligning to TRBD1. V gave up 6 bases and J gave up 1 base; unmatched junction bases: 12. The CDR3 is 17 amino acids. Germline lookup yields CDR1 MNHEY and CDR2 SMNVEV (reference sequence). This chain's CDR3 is CASSRQGARGGSYEQYF. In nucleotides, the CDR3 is TGTGCCAGCAGCCGACAGGGGGCCAGGGGGGGTTCCTACGAGCAGTACTTC.

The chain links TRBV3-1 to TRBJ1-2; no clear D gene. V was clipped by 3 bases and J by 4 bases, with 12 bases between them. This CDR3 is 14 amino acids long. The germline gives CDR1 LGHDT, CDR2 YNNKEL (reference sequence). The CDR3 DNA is TGTGCCAGCAGCCAGGGTCAGGAGATCTATGGCTACACCTTC. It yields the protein CASSQGQEIYGYTF.

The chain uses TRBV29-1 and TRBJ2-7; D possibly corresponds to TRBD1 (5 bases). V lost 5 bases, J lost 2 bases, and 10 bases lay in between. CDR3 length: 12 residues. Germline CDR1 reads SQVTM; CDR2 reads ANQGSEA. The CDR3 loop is CSVQAGTYEQYF. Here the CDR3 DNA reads TGCAGCGTTCAAGCAGGGACCTACGAGCAGTACTTC.

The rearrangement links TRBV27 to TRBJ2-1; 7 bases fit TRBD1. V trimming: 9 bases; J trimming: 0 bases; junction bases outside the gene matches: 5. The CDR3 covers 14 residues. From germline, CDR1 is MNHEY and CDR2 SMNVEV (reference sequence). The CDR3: CASQTGTSYNEQFF. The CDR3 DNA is TGTGCCAGTCAGACAGGGACCTCCTACAATGAGCAGTTCTTC.

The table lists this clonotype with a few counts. CDR3 protein: CSARVLDGSNQPQHF. CDR3 in DNA: TGCAGTGCTAGAGTGCTGGACGGTAGCAATCAGCCCCAGCATTTT. The chain combines TRBV20-1 with TRBJ1-5; D is ambiguous. CDR3 size: 15 residues. Germline V gene sequence: CDR1 DFQATT, CDR2 SNEGSKA (reference sequence). The V gene lost 1 base and the J gene lost 0 bases, with 10 bases spanning the gap.